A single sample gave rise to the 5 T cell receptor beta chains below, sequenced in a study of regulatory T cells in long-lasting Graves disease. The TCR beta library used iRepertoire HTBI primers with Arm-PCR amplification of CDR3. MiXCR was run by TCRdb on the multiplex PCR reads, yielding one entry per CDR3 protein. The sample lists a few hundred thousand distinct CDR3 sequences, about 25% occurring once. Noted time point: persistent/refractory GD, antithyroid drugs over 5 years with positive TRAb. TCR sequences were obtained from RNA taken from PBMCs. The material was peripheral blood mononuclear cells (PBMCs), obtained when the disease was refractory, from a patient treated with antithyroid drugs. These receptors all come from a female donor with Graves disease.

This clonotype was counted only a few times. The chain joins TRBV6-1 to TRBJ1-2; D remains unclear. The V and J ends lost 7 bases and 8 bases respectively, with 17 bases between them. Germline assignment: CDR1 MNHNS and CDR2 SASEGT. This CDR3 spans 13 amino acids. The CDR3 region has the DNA TGTGCCAGCAAAGGGTCACGGTCTGGGGGCTACACCTTC. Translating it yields CASKGSRSGGYTF.

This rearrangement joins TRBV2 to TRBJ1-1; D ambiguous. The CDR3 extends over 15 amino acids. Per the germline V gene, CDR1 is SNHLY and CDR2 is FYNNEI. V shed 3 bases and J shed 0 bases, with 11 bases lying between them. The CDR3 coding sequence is TGTGCCAGCAGTGATGTTTCGGGGATGAACACTGAAGCTTTCTTT. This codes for CASSDVSGMNTEAFF.

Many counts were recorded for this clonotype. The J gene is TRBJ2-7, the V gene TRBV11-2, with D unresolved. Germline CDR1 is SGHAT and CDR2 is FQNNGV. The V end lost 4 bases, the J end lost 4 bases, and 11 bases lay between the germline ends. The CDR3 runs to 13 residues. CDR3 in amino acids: CASSSDPVYEQYF. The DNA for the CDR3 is TGTGCCAGCAGCTCGGACCCTGTATACGAGCAGTACTTC.

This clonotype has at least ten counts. CDR3 amino acids: CASRGMGQNYGYTF. The CDR3 coding sequence is TGTGCCAGCAGGGGGATGGGACAGAACTATGGCTACACCTTC. The chain joins TRBV28 to TRBJ1-2; TRBD1 agrees at 7 bases. In germline, CDR1 is MDHEN, CDR2 SYDVKM. This CDR3 contains 14 residues. Trimming removed 6 bases from V and 2 bases from J; junction bases left unmatched: 6.

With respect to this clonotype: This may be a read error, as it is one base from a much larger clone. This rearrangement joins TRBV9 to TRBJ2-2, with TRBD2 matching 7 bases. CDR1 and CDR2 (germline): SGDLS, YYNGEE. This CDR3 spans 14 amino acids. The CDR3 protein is CASSVARRSGEPFF. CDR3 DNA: TGTGCCAGCAGCGTAGCTCGGAGAAGCGGGGAGCCGTTTTTT.